This T cell receptor (beta chain) is from a study of control samples from healthy donors and cancer patients (dated by TCRdb to about 2020). There are 13 amino acids in the CDR3, from cysteine to phenylalanine inclusive. Only the CDR3 DNA is retained, 39 bases long and in frame from the first base. Germline trimming: 0 bases from V, 6 bases from J; junction bases outside gene matches: 0. From the germline V gene, CDR1 is SGDLS and CDR2 is YYNGEE. Receptors were amplified or captured by the immunoSEQ multiplex PCR assay. The table was pulled from immuneACCESS by TCRdb, which kept in-frame rearrangements only. Such tables lose some clones; where checked, under half of the loss comes from unresolved V genes, and the rest has no known cause. Here the sample has some 150,000 clones; around nine tenths occur a single time. The ten largest clonotypes hold less than 5% of the sample. About this clone itself: This receptor's antigen is unknown. Base qualities were left out, and no much larger clone turns up one base away.

This sequence uses TRBV9 and TRBJ1-1; 9 central bases correspond to TRBD1. The source material was blood. The TCR sequence derives from a man aged 30 to 45 in good health. The CDR3 protein is CASSVGTGAEAFF. The bases read TGTGCCAGCAGCGTAGGGACAGGGGCTGAAGCTTTCTTT.